This note documents a single TCR beta chain sequence. Its antigen is unidentified. Several immunoSEQ 96-well plates shared each subset's DNA, each plate a replicate. Data came from immunoSEQ multiplex PCR; TCRdb stores just in-frame clones and leaves some out. The profile shows millions of clones, roughly 95% of them singletons. This specimen belongs to a study of shared clonotypes between healthy human individuals. General study results and limits: Roughly 5% of naive CD4 clonotypes were common to a few donors.

CDR3 length: 14 amino acids. CDR1 is MNHEY, CDR2 SVGAGI, per germline. V was cut by 6 bases and J by 0 bases, with 11 bases left in between. Sequenced: naive CD4+ T cells sorted from blood. As to subset: CD45RA+ positively selected. This rearrangement joins TRBV6-5 to TRBJ1-1; no clear D. This TCR came from a man younger than 30 in good health. This chain's CDR3 is CASSKQNMNTEAFF. The CDR3 DNA sequence: TGTGCCAGCAGCAAACAGAACATGAACACTGAAGCTTTCTTT.